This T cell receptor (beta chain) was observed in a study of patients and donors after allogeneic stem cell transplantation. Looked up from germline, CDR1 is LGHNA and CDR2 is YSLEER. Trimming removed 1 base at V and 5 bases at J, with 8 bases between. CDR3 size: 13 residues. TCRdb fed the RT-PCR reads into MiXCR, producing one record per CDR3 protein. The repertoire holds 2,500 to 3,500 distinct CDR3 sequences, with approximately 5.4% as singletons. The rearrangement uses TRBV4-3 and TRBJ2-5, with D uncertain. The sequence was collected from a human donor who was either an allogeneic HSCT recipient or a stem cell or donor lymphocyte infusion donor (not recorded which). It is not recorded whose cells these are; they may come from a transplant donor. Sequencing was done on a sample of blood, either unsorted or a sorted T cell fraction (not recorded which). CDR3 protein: CASSQGKLETQYF. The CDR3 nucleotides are TGCGCCAGCAGCCAAGGGAAGTTGGAGACCCAGTACTTC.